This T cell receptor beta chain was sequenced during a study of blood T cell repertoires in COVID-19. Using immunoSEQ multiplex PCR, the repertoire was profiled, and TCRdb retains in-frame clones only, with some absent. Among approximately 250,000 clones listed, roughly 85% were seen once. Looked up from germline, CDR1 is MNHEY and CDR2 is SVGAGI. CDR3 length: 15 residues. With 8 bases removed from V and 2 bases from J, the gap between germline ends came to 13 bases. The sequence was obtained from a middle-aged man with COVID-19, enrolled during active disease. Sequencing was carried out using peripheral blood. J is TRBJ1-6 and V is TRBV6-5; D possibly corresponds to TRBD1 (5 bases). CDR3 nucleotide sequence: TGTGCCAGCCGCAGGGCCCCAGCCTATAATTCACCCCTCCACTTT. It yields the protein CASRRAPAYNSPLHF.